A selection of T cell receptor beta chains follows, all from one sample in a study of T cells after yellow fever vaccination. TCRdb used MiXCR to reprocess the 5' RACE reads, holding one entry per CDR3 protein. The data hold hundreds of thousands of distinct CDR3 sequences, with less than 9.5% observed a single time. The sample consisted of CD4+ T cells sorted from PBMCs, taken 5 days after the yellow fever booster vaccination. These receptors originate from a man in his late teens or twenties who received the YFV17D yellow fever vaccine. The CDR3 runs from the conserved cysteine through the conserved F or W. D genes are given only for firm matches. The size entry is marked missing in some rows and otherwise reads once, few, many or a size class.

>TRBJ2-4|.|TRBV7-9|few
CASSPRASLDGIQYF
TGTGCCAGCAGCCCCCGGGCCTCGTTGGACGGCATTCAGTACTTC
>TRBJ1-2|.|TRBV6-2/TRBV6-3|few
CASSGLREEYGYTF
TGTGCCAGCAGCGGCCTCAGGGAAGAATATGGCTACACCTTC
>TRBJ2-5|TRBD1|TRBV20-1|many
CSARVGRGQETQYF
TGCAGTGCTAGAGTCGGCAGGGGGCAGGAGACCCAGTACTTC
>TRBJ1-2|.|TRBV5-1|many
CASSPNVGVQDGYTF
TGCGCCAGCAGCCCGAACGTTGGGGTTCAGGATGGCTACACCTTC
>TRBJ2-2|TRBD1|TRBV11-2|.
CASSTRQGITGELFF
TGTGCCAGCAGCACCAGACAGGGAATAACCGGGGAGCTGTTTTTT
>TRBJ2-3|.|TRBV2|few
CASNSRGTDTQYF
TGTGCCAGCAATTCGAGGGGCACAGATACGCAGTATTTT
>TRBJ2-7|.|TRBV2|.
CASQYFYEQYF
TGTGCCAGCCAATACTTCTACGAGCAGTACTTC
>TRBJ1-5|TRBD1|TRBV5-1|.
CASSPSGQGGGQPQHF
TGCGCCAGCAGCCCTTCTGGACAGGGGGGCGGTCAGCCCCAGCATTTT
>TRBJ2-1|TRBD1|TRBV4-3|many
CASSQRTGWDEQFF
TGCGCCAGCAGCCAGCGGACAGGGTGGGATGAGCAGTTCTTC
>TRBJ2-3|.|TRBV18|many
CASSPGTGDTQYF
TGTGCCAGCAGCCCCGGAACCGGGGATACGCAGTATTTT
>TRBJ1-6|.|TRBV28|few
CASSFVYRDSPLHF
TGTGCCAGCAGTTTTGTGTACAGAGATTCACCCCTCCACTTT
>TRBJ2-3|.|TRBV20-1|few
CSAFSGDTQYF
TGCAGTGCTTTCTCTGGGGATACGCAGTATTTT
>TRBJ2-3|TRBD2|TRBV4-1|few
CASSQYSGGGTDTQYF
TGCGCCAGCAGCCAGTATAGCGGGGGAGGGACAGATACGCAGTATTTT
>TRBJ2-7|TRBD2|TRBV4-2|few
CASSQVEAGGTYEQYF
TGTGCCAGCAGCCAGGTGGAAGCGGGGGGGACCTACGAGCAGTACTTC
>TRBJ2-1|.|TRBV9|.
CASSPAPSSYNEQFF
TGTGCCAGCAGTCCAGCCCCGAGCTCCTACAATGAGCAGTTCTTC
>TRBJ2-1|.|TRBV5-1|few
CASSLGVSSYNEQFF
TGCGCCAGCAGCTTGGGGGTCAGCTCCTACAATGAGCAGTTCTTC
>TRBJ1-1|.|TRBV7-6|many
CASSLVASSILGTEAFF
TGTGCCAGCAGCTTAGTGGCGTCTTCCATATTAGGGACTGAAGCTTTCTTT
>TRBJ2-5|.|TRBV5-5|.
CASSPPGMGLETQYF
TGTGCCAGCAGCCCCCCCGGGATGGGTTTGGAGACCCAGTACTTC
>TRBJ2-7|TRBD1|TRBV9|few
CASSVAGTAAYEQYF
TGTGCCAGCAGCGTAGCCGGGACAGCGGCGTACGAGCAGTACTTC
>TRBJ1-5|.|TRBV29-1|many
CSVGENRGPQHF
TGCAGCGTTGGGGAAAACAGAGGCCCCCAGCATTTT
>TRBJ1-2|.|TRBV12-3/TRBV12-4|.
CASSLWAGNNYGYTF
TGTGCCAGCAGTTTATGGGCGGGGAATAACTATGGCTACACCTTC
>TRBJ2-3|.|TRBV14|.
CASSQSTAANTQYF
TGTGCCAGCAGCCAATCAACAGCGGCAAATACGCAGTATTTT
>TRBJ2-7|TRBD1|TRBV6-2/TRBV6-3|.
CASTPRQGRYEQYF
TGTGCCAGCACTCCACGACAGGGAAGATACGAGCAGTACTTC
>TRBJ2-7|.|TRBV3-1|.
CASSQGPGPTVYEQYF
TGTGCCAGCAGCCAAGGGCCGGGACCGACCGTCTACGAGCAGTACTTC
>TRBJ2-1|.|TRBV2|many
CASSDTGIDEQFF
TGTGCCAGCAGTGACACAGGGATCGATGAGCAGTTCTTC
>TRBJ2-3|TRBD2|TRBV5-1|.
CASSRTGLATDTQYF
TGCGCCAGCAGCAGAACGGGACTAGCCACAGATACGCAGTATTTT
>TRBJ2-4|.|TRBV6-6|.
CASSYSGQGVKNIQYF
TGTGCCAGCAGTTACTCAGGCCAGGGAGTCAAAAACATTCAGTACTTC
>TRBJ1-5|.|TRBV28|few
CASSSPGTPAPNQPQHF
TGTGCCAGCAGTTCTCCGGGGACACCGGCCCCCAATCAGCCCCAGCATTTT
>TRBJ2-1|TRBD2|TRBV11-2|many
CASSPIERGGGEQFF
TGTGCCAGCAGCCCTATTGAGCGGGGGGGCGGTGAGCAGTTCTTC
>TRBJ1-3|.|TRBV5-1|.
CASSTSFDSGNTIYF
TGCGCCAGCAGCACCAGTTTCGACTCTGGAAACACCATATATTTT
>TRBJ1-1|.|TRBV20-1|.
CSARVGGGGTEAFF
TGCAGTGCTAGAGTTGGAGGGGGAGGCACTGAAGCTTTCTTT
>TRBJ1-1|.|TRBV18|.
CASSPVGGMGMNTEAFF
TGTGCCAGCTCACCTGTCGGGGGGATGGGAATGAACACTGAAGCTTTCTTT
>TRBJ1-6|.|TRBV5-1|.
CASSLGAANSPLHF
TGCGCCAGCAGCCTGGGGGCGGCTAATTCACCCCTCCACTTT
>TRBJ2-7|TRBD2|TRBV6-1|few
CASSSSGGASYEQYF
TGTGCCAGCAGCTCCAGCGGGGGGGCTTCGTACGAGCAGTACTTC
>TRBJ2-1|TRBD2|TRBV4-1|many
CASRLTSVDEQFF
TGCGCCAGCAGACTGACTAGCGTTGATGAGCAGTTCTTC
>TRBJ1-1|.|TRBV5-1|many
CASSLSGVGTEAFF
TGCGCCAGCAGCTTGTCCGGGGTGGGCACTGAAGCTTTCTTT
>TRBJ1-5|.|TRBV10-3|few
CAISPQGDSNQPQHF
TGTGCCATCAGCCCTCAAGGGGATAGCAATCAGCCCCAGCATTTT
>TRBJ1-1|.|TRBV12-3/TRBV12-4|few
CASIPPPTGGTEAFF
TGTGCCAGCATTCCCCCCCCCACGGGAGGCACTGAAGCTTTCTTT
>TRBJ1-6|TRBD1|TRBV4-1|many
CASSQRQGDRFNSPLHF
TGCGCCAGCAGCCAAAGACAGGGGGATCGCTTTAATTCACCCCTCCACTTT
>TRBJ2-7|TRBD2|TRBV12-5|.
CASGLVISGGYEQYF
TGTGCTAGTGGTTTGGTAATTAGCGGGGGCTACGAGCAGTACTTC
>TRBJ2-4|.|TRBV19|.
CASRQQGTSKNIQYF
TGTGCCAGTAGGCAACAGGGTACATCCAAAAACATTCAGTACTTC
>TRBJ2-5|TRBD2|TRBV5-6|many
CASSRSGAQYF
TGTGCCAGCAGTCGTAGCGGGGCTCAGTACTTC
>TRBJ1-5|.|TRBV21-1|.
CASSKAGRQGDQPQHF
TGTGCCAGCAGCAAAGCAGGGAGGCAGGGAGATCAGCCCCAGCATTTT
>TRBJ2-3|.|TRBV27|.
CASRKAVGTQYF
TGTGCCAGCAGGAAGGCGGTGGGTACGCAGTATTTT
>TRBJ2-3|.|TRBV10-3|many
CAISAGTPDTQYF
TGTGCCATCAGTGCGGGGACCCCAGATACGCAGTATTTT
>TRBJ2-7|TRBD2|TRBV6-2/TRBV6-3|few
CASKRDSGDSEFYEQYF
TGTGCCAGCAAACGGGATAGCGGGGACTCCGAGTTCTACGAGCAGTACTTC
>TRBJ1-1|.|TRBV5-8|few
CASSSDQGFGAFF
TGTGCCAGCAGCTCGGATCAGGGGTTTGGTGCTTTCTTT
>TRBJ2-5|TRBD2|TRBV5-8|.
CASSSTSGGRETQYF
TGTGCCAGCAGCAGCACTAGCGGGGGACGGGAGACCCAGTACTTC
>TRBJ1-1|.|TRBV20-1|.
CSARIDTEAFF
TGCAGTGCTAGAATTGACACTGAAGCTTTCTTT